Shown below are 30 T cell receptor beta chains from a single sample sequenced in a study of CD8 T cells in Susac syndrome. RNA amounts of roughly 0.45 to 1 ug underwent reverse transcription with random hexamers. TCRdb reprocessed the immunoSEQ multiplex PCR reads with MiXCR, giving one entry per CDR3 protein. The sample carries about 190,000 distinct CDR3 sequences, about 94% recorded once. Sequencing used CD4+ T cells from PBMCs. Receptors originate from a human donor with Susac syndrome.

V usage is TRBV20-1 and J usage is TRBJ1-4; D gene unclear. V was pared by 7 bases and J by 2 bases, with 20 bases between. CDR3 length equals 16 residues. Looked up from germline, CDR1 is DFQATT and CDR2 is SNEGSKA (reference sequence). Here the CDR3 reads CSVTPLGSVTNEKLFF. As DNA, the CDR3 is TGCAGTGTCACCCCCTTGGGGTCGGTGACTAATGAAAAACTGTTTTTT.

The chain uses TRBV4-1 and TRBJ2-6, with D uncertain. V gave up 0 bases and J gave up 4 bases, with 22 bases separating them. The germline CDR1 and CDR2 sequences are MGHRA and YSYEKL. The CDR3 contains 20 residues. The CDR3 DNA is TGCGCCAGCAGCCAAGATGAGTTGCCAGCAAATAGGCACGGGGCCAACGTCCTGACTTTC. This encodes CASSQDELPANRHGANVLTF.

Regarding this clonotype: At one end the junction does not follow the germline gene, possibly because of a read error. DNA for the CDR3: TGTGCTTGGATGGGGGGCTCGGATGAGCAGTTCTTC. Amino acid sequence: CAWMGGSDEQFF. The V gene is TRBV30, the J gene TRBJ2-1, with D perhaps matching TRBD1 or TRBD2 (6 bases each). Looked up from germline, CDR1 is GTSNPN and CDR2 is SVGIG (reference sequence). The CDR3 contains 12 residues.

This clonotype was detected only a few times. The chain combines TRBV4-1 with TRBJ2-7; 7 positions match TRBD2. V lost 0 bases and J lost 9; bases outside the gene matches: 14. Germline loops: CDR1 MGHRA, CDR2 YSYEKL. This CDR3 has 16 residues. The CDR3 sequence: CASSQDWRGTGAGQYF. The CDR3 DNA reads TGCGCCAGCAGCCAAGATTGGCGGGGGACGGGAGCGGGGCAGTACTTC.

The gene calls are TRBV6-5 and TRBJ1-3; D uncertain. Per the germline V gene, CDR1 is MNHEY and CDR2 is SVGAGI. With 5 bases removed from V and 0 bases from J, the gap between germline ends came to 8 bases. The length of the CDR3 is 14 residues. The CDR3: CASSPSSSGNTIYF. The DNA of the CDR3 is TGTGCCAGCAGTCCTTCGTCCTCTGGAAACACCATATATTTT.

This clonotype was detected only once. This rearrangement joins TRBV20-1 to TRBJ1-2; 8 bases are a match to TRBD1. There are 13 residues in the CDR3. Germline assignment: CDR1 DFQATT and CDR2 SNEGSKA (reference sequence). After removal of 5 bases from V and 4 bases from J, the junction contained 6 bases not matched to a gene. CDR3 sequence reads: CSALTTGAYGYTF. The CDR3 DNA follows: TGCAGTGCTCTGACGACAGGGGCCTATGGCTACACCTTC.

J is TRBJ2-7 and V is TRBV27, with unresolved D. CDR1 is MNHEY, CDR2 SMNVEV, per germline (reference sequence). V was pared by 2 bases and J by 3 bases, with 14 bases between. The length of the CDR3 is 15 residues. The CDR3 bases are TGTGCCAGCAGTTTAATTCCCCAGAAGTACTACGAGCAGTACTTC. Translation gives CASSLIPQKYYEQYF.

The chain carries TRBV4-1 and TRBJ2-1, with 7 positions matching TRBD2. V trimming: 4 bases; J trimming: 6 bases; junction bases outside the gene matches: 9. From germline, CDR1 is MGHRA and CDR2 YSYEKL. This CDR3 comprises 15 residues. This CDR3 reads CASSPHRLASNEQFF. The CDR3, as DNA: TGCGCCAGCAGCCCCCACCGACTAGCTTCCAATGAGCAGTTCTTC.

The V and J genes are TRBV30 and TRBJ2-5, with 9 bases identical to TRBD1. The ends lost 2 bases at V and 1 base at J; junction bases unmatched: 5. Germline values: CDR1 GTSNPN, CDR2 SVGIG (reference sequence). The CDR3 runs to 15 residues. The CDR3: CAWSSGQGLQETQYF. The CDR3, as DNA: TGTGCCTGGAGTTCGGGACAGGGACTCCAAGAGACCCAGTACTTC.

This clonotype has just one count. The V and J genes are TRBV28 and TRBJ2-7; possibly TRBD2 for D (6 bases). CDR3 length: 14 amino acids. Germline lookup yields CDR1 MDHEN and CDR2 SYDVKM. V dropped 3 bases and J dropped 2 bases, with 11 bases sitting between them. DNA of the CDR3: TGTGCCAGCAGTTTCGGGGGTGCCACCTACGAGCAGTACTTC. The encoded protein is CASSFGGATYEQYF.

The chain employs TRBV7-2 and TRBJ1-6, with a weak D call TRBD1 (5 bases). The V gene lost 5 bases and the J gene lost 10 bases, with 18 bases spanning the gap. Germline loops: CDR1 SGHTA, CDR2 FQGNSA. CDR3 size: 15 residues. Here the CDR3 DNA reads TGTGCCAGCAGCACACGACAGAGACCTAGGTCACCCCTCCACTTT. As protein: CASSTRQRPRSPLHF.

This chain uses TRBV30 with TRBJ2-1, with no clear D. Per germline, CDR1 GTSNPN and CDR2 SVGIG (reference sequence). The CDR3 runs 12 residues. The V gene lost 1 base and the J gene lost 6 bases, with 7 bases spanning the gap. The CDR3 DNA reads TGTGCCTGGAGTGGGTTGTCCAATGAGCAGTTCTTC. This gives the protein CAWSGLSNEQFF.

This rearrangement joins TRBV20-1 to TRBJ1-6; 12 bases align to TRBD1. Germline lookup yields CDR1 DFQATT and CDR2 SNEGSKA (reference sequence). CDR3 length: 17 residues. V lost 1 base, J lost 9 bases, and 10 bases stayed unmatched. Here the CDR3 reads CSARVLGGQGAGSPLHF. CDR3 sequence (DNA): TGCAGTGCTAGAGTACTCGGGGGACAGGGGGCAGGTTCACCCCTCCACTTT.

The genes are TRBV3-1 and TRBJ1-6; D gene uncertain. CDR1 LGHDT and CDR2 YNNKEL come from the germline V gene (reference sequence). Trimming cost V 5 bases and J 4 bases, with 15 bases left between them. The CDR3 has 16 amino acids. The CDR3 protein is CASSSQGSYYNSPLHF. Written as DNA, the CDR3 is TGTGCCAGCAGCTCCCAAGGGAGTTATTATAATTCACCCCTCCACTTT.

The table lists this clonotype with a few counts. J is TRBJ2-7 and V is TRBV29-1; the D is unclear. Germline lookup yields CDR1 SQVTM and CDR2 ANQGSEA. This CDR3 region has 12 residues. Trimming shortened V by 6 bases and J by 0 bases, and 9 bases separated the two germline ends. CDR3 loop: CSVTASSYEQYF. As DNA, the CDR3 is TGCAGCGTGACGGCAAGCTCCTACGAGCAGTACTTC.

The genes are TRBV19 and TRBJ1-1; D uncertain. Germline CDR1 is LNHDA and CDR2 is SQIVND (reference sequence). V was clipped by 4 bases and J by 6 bases, with 12 bases between them. This CDR3 has 13 amino acids. The CDR3 here is CASSTRAISEAFF. CDR3 DNA sequence: TGTGCCAGTAGTACCCGGGCAATATCTGAAGCTTTCTTT.

This chain links TRBV20-1 with TRBJ2-5; no clear D gene. CDR1 is DFQATT, CDR2 SNEGSKA, per germline (reference sequence). V lost 4 bases to trimming and J lost 5 bases, with 8 bases between them. The CDR3 loop spans 11 amino acids. DNA of the CDR3: TGCAGTGCTAAGTCTGTGGAGACCCAGTACTTC. Amino acids: CSAKSVETQYF.

This clonotype was seen a handful of times. V is TRBV4-3 and J is TRBJ1-1, with a possible D match to TRBD1 (5 bases). There are 13 residues in the CDR3. Germline V gene sequence: CDR1 LGHNA, CDR2 YSLEER. Trimming shortened V by 4 bases and J by 2 bases, and 8 bases separated the two germline ends. CDR3: CASSPGQNTEAFF. CDR3 nucleotide sequence: TGCGCCAGCAGCCCCGGACAAAACACTGAAGCTTTCTTT.

The chain uses TRBV20-1 and TRBJ1-5; tentative D call: TRBD1 (6 bases). The germline V gene encodes CDR1 DFQATT and CDR2 SNEGSKA (reference sequence). Trimming stripped 6 bases from V and 5 bases from J, with 11 bases between. This CDR3 comprises 12 residues. CDR3 region: CSAHRQDQPQHF. The DNA for the CDR3 is TGCAGTGCCCATAGACAGGATCAGCCCCAGCATTTT.

In its sample, this clonotype was seen a few times. This chain joins TRBV18 and TRBJ2-5; possible D gene TRBD2, 5 bases. Trimming removed 3 bases from V and 3 bases from J, with 8 bases in between. This CDR3 has 13 amino acids. CDR1 is KGHSH, CDR2 LQKENI, per germline. The DNA for the CDR3 is TGTGCCAGCTCACCCCCGGGAAAAGAGACCCAGTACTTC. Translating gives CASSPPGKETQYF.

The chain links TRBV20-1 to TRBJ1-2; D remains ambiguous. CDR3 length equals 13 residues. CDR1 is DFQATT, CDR2 SNEGSKA, per germline (reference sequence). The V end was cut by 6 bases, the J end by 7 bases, with 18 bases between. CDR3 DNA: TGCAGTGCCTCTAGTGCGGGCGTTGGTGGCTACACCTTC. Its translation: CSASSAGVGGYTF.

The rearrangement links TRBV5-1 to TRBJ2-7; 7 bases are a match to TRBD1. This CDR3 region has 15 residues. In germline, CDR1 is SGHRS, CDR2 YFSETQ. With V trimmed by 1 base and J by 3 bases, 7 bases remained unmatched. The CDR3 sequence: CASSLLGQSIYEQYF. For the CDR3, the DNA is TGCGCCAGCAGCTTGCTGGGACAGTCGATCTACGAGCAGTACTTC. The whole variable domain, remainder taken from reference TRBV5-1 and TRBJ2-7, is KAGVTQTPRYLIKTRGQQVTLSCSPISGHRSVSWYQQTPGQGLQFLFEYFSETQRNKGNFPGRFSGRQFSNSRSEMNVSTLELGDSALYLCASSLLGQSIYEQYFGPGTRLTVT.

The chain uses TRBV3-1 and TRBJ2-7; D might be TRBD2 (5 bases). Germline V gene lookup returns CDR1 LGHDT and CDR2 YNNKEL (reference sequence). The V and J ends lost 4 bases and 5 bases respectively, with 15 bases between them. This CDR3 is 14 amino acids long. CDR3 DNA: TGTGCCAGCAGCCCCCCCCGGGGTAGCGACGAGCAGTACTTC. Its protein product is CASSPPRGSDEQYF.

The rearrangement joins TRBV20-1 to TRBJ1-2; the match to TRBD1 covers 8 bases. Per the germline V gene, CDR1 is DFQATT and CDR2 is SNEGSKA (reference sequence). The CDR3 runs to 14 residues. J was trimmed by 3 bases and V by 3 bases; bases with no gene match: 6. CDR3 sequence (DNA): TGCAGTGCTAGGGGACCGACAGGGGACTATGGCTACACCTTC. Protein product: CSARGPTGDYGYTF.

The CDR3 spells CASSLAPTGGQETQYF. The CDR3 DNA reads as TGTGCCAGCAGCTTAGCCCCGACAGGAGGGCAAGAGACCCAGTACTTC. The chain carries TRBV7-2 and TRBJ2-5, with D possibly called TRBD1 or TRBD2 (6 bases each). Trimming removed 0 bases at V and 2 bases at J, with 13 bases between. CDR3 length: 16 residues. Germline CDR1 SGHTA, CDR2 FQGNSA.

The chain combines TRBV29-1 with TRBJ1-4; no clear D gene. Germline V gene sequence: CDR1 SQVTM, CDR2 ANQGSEA. Deletions cut 7 bases from V and 1 base from J, with 10 bases between. The CDR3 runs to 13 residues. CDR3 protein: CSATTITNEKLFF. CDR3 in DNA: TGCAGCGCCACGACAATAACTAATGAAAAACTGTTTTTT.

The V gene is TRBV28, the J gene TRBJ2-4; 8 bases fit TRBD2. V was pared by 6 bases and J by 4 bases, with 11 bases of the junction left unmatched. The germline V gene encodes CDR1 MDHEN and CDR2 SYDVKM. The CDR3 has 16 residues. The CDR3 protein is CASSLTGTRLKNIQYF. In DNA form, the CDR3 reads TGTGCCAGCAGCCTCACCGGGACTAGACTAAAAAACATTCAGTACTTC.

Concerning this clonotype itself: Mismatch with germline at one junction end may stem from a read error. The gene calls are TRBV3-1 and TRBJ1-4; a weak D match, TRBD1 (6 bases). The CDR3 covers 12 residues. Germline lookup yields CDR1 LGHDT and CDR2 YNNKEL (reference sequence). The CDR3 sequence: CASSEDRKKLFF. DNA for the CDR3: TGTGCCAGCAGCGAAGACAGGAAGAAACTGTTTTTT.

The CDR3: CASSEPHSSYNSPLHF. The CDR3 DNA follows: TGTGCCAGCAGTGAACCACATAGCTCCTATAATTCACCCCTCCACTTT. The chain uses TRBV25-1 and TRBJ1-6, with D unclear. Per the germline V gene, CDR1 is MGHDK and CDR2 is SYGVNS. The CDR3 is 16 residues long. Trimming stripped 2 bases from V and 0 bases from J, with 8 bases between.

This chain connects TRBV3-1 to TRBJ1-2; the match to TRBD1 covers 7 bases. V lost 6 bases to trimming and J lost 4 bases; unmatched junction nucleotides: 8. The CDR3 runs 14 residues. From germline, CDR1 is LGHDT and CDR2 YNNKEL (reference sequence). CDR3 coding DNA: TGTGCCAGCAGTCCCAATAGGGACAGCTATGGCTACACCTTC. It translates to CASSPNRDSYGYTF.